Sequencing of this TCR beta chain was carried out in a study of T cells after yellow fever vaccination. General study results and limits: Reappearance after the booster was observed for most primary-vaccination clones (roughly 96% CD4, roughly 88% CD8).

Conversion of TCR transcripts into cDNA relied on 5'RACE template switching, which added a universal primer site and UMIs. In TCRdb, the 5' RACE reads were re-called with MiXCR into one record per CDR3 protein. Of 610,000 or so distinct CDR3 sequences listed, around an eighth are singletons. Comment on this clonotype: Its specificity is unknown.

After removal of 8 bases from V and 4 bases from J, the junction contained 5 bases not matched to a gene. The V gene's germline CDR1 is MNHNY and CDR2 SVGAGI (reference sequence). This CDR3 region has 13 residues. This TCR was recovered from a man younger than 45 who received the YFV17D yellow fever vaccine. This chain joins TRBV6-6 and TRBJ2-7; 10 nucleotides line up with TRBD1. The specimen comprised PBMCs, sampled on the day of the yellow fever booster vaccination. The CDR3 DNA follows: TGTGCCAGCGCAGTGGGACAGGGGTACGAGCAGTACTTC. Amino acid sequence: CASAVGQGYEQYF.